The sequence of this T cell receptor beta chain was determined in a study of human CD8 memory T cell subsets. A negative magnetic separation step was used to enrich total CD8+ T cells. The CDR3 has 17 amino acids. CDR1 is LNHDA, CDR2 SQIVND, per germline (reference sequence). TCR beta libraries were made by UMI-labeled 5' RACE. TCRdb reprocessed the 5' RACE reads and stores each CDR3 protein as one record, lacking DNA. Its table records under 6,000 distinct CDR3 sequences. The chain couples TRBV19 to TRBJ2-7; TCRdb calls TRBD1, which cannot be checked without DNA. Sequenced: CD8+ effector memory T cells (TEM) sorted from PBMCs. Subset described: effector memory CD8 T cells, CCR7- CD45RO+ CD95+. The sequence derives from a human donor in good health. The CDR3 protein is CASSIGSTGTAFNEQYF.